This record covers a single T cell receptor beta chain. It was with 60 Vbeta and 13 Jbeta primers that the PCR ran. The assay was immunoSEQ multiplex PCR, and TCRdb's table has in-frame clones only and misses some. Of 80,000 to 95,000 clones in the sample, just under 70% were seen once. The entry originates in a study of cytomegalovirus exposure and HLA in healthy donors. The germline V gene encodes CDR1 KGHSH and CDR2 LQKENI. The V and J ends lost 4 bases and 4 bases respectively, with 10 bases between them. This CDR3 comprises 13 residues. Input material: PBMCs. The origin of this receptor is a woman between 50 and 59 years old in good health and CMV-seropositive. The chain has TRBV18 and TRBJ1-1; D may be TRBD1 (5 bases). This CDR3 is CASSLQGTTEAFF. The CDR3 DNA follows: TGTGCCAGCTCACTGCAGGGAACCACTGAAGCTTTCTTT.